This T cell receptor (beta chain) came from a study of regulatory T cells in long-lasting Graves disease. Overall study context: In persistent Graves' disease, antithyroid drugs had been taken for over 5 years and TSH receptor antibodies stayed positive.

Arm-PCR with iRepertoire HTBI primers amplified the CDR3 regions for these TCR beta libraries. MiXCR, applied by TCRdb to the multiplex PCR reads, yields one record per CDR3 protein. The sample lists about 340,000 distinct CDR3 sequences; about 20% were seen once. This clonotype was found many times. Time point in this sample: persistent/refractory GD, antithyroid drugs over 5 years with positive TRAb. The TCR library was made from RNA that had been extracted from PBMCs in TRIzol. The guidelines of the American Thyroid Association were the basis for diagnosing Graves' disease. The receptor comes from a female donor with Graves disease. Sequencing used peripheral blood mononuclear cells (PBMCs), obtained when the disease was refractory, from a patient treated with antithyroid drugs.

The CDR3 DNA reads TGTGCCAGCAGTTACGGGGACGGCCAGTACTTC. Its protein is CASSYGDGQYF. V gene TRBV6-9 combines with J gene TRBJ2-5; D tentatively reads TRBD1 or TRBD2 (5 bases each). Trimming pared 3 bases from V and 10 bases from J, leaving 9 bases between. This CDR3 contains 11 residues. Germline CDR1 and CDR2: MNHGY and SVAAGI.